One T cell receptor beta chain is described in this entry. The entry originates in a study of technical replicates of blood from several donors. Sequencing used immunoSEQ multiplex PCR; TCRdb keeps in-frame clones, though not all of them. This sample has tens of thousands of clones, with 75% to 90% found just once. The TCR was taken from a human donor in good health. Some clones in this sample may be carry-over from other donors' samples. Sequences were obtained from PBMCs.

The DNA for the CDR3 is TGTGCCAGCAGTTACTCCCGACAGGGGAACACTGAAGCTTTCTTT. Translating gives CASSYSRQGNTEAFF. V usage is TRBV6-6 and J usage is TRBJ1-1; 7 nucleotides match TRBD1. J was trimmed by 1 base and V by 0 bases; bases with no gene match: 2. This CDR3 is 15 amino acids long. Germline CDR1 reads MNHNY; CDR2 reads SVGAGI (reference sequence).